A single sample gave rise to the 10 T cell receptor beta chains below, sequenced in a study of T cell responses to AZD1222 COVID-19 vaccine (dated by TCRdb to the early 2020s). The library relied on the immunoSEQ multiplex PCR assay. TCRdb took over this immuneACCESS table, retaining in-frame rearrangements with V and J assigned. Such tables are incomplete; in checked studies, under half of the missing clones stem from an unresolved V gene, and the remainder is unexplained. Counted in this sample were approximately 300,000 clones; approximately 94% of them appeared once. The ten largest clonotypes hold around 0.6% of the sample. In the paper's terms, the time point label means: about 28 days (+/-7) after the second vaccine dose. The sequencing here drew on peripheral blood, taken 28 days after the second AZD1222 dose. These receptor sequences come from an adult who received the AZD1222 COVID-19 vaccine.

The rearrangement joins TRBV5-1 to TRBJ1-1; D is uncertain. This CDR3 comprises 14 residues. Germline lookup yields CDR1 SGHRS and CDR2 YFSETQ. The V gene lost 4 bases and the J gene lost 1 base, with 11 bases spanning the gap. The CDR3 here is CASSPGPANTEAFF. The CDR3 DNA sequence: TGCGCCAGCAGCCCCGGGCCGGCGAACACTGAAGCTTTCTTT.

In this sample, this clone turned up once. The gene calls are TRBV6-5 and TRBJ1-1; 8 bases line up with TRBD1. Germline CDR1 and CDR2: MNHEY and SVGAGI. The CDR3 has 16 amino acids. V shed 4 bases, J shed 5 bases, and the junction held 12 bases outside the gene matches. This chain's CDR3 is CASSSSGGQGGTEAFF. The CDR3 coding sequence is TGTGCCAGCAGTTCTAGCGGCGGACAGGGTGGAACTGAAGCTTTCTTT.

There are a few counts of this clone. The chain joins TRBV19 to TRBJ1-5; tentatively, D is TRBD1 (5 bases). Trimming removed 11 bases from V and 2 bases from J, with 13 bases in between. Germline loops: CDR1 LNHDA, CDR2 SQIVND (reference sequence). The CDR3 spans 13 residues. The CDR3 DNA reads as TGTGCCGGCGGCGGGACGGGCAATCAGCCCCAGCATTTT. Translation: CAGGGTGNQPQHF. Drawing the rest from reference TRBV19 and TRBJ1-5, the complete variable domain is DGGITQSPKYLFRKEGQNVTLSCEQNLNHDAMYWYRQDPGQGLRLIYYSQIVNDFQKGDIAEGYSVSREKKESFPLTVTSAQKNPTAFYLCAGGGTGNQPQHFGDGTRLSIL.

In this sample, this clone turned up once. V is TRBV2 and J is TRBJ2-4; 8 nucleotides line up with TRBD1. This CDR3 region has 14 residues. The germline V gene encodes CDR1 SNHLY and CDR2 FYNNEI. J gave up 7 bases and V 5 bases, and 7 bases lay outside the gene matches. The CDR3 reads CASSKDRGTNIQYF. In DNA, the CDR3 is TGTGCCAGCAGTAAAGACAGGGGAACGAACATTCAGTACTTC.

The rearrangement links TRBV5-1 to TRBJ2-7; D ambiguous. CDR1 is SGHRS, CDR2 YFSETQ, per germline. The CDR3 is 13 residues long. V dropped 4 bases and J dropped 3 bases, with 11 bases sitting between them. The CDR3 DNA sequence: TGCGCCAGCAGCACCTCACCCCACTACGAGCAGTACTTC. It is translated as CASSTSPHYEQYF.

The CDR3 here is CASSDRALSYNEQFF. CDR3 in DNA: TGTGCCAGCAGCGATCGGGCCTTATCCTACAATGAGCAGTTCTTC. The chain links TRBV9 to TRBJ2-1; no definite D call. From germline, CDR1 is SGDLS and CDR2 YYNGEE. V shed 3 bases and J shed 1 base, with 11 bases lying between them. This CDR3 spans 15 amino acids. Supplemented by reference TRBV9 and TRBJ2-1, the full variable domain reads DSGVTQTPKHLITATGQRVTLRCSPRSGDLSVYWYQQSLDQGLQFLIQYYNGEERAKGNILERFSAQQFPDLHSELNLSSLELGDSALYFCASSDRALSYNEQFFGPGTRLTVL.

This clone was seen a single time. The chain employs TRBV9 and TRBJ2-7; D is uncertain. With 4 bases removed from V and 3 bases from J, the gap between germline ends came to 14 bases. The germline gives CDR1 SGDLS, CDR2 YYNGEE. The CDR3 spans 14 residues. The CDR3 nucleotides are TGTGCCAGCAGCCCCACGATTGTCAACTACGAGCAGTACTTC. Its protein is CASSPTIVNYEQYF. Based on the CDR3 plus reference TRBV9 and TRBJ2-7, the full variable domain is DSGVTQTPKHLITATGQRVTLRCSPRSGDLSVYWYQQSLDQGLQFLIQYYNGEERAKGNILERFSAQQFPDLHSELNLSSLELGDSALYFCASSPTIVNYEQYFGPGTRLTVT.

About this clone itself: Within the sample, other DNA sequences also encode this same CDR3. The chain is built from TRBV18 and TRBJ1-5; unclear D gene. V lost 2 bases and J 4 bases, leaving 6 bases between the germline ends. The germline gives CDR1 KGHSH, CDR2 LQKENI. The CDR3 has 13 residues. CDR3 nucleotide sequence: TGTGCCAGCTCACCAGGTCTGAATCAGCCCCAGCATTTT. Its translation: CASSPGLNQPQHF.

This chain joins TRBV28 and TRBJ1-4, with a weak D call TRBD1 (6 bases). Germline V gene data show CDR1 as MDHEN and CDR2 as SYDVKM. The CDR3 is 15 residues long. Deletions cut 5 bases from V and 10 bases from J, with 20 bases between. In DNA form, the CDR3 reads TGTGCCAGCAGTCCCCTTCCAGGGGCGGAGGGAAAACTGTTTTTT. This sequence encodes CASSPLPGAEGKLFF. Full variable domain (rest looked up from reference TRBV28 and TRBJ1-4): DVKVTQSSRYLVKRTGEKVFLECVQDMDHENMFWYRQDPGLGLRLIYFSYDVKMKEKGDIPEGYSVSREKKERFSLILESASTNQTSMYLCASSPLPGAEGKLFFGSGTQLSVL.

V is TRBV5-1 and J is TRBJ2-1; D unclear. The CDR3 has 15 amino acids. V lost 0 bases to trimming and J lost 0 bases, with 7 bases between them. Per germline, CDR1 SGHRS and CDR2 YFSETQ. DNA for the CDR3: TGCGCCAGCAGCTTGGGGGTTAGCTCCTACAATGAGCAGTTCTTC. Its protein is CASSLGVSSYNEQFF.